These T cell receptor beta chains were read from a single sample in a study of blood T cell repertoires in COVID-19. Method: immunoSEQ multiplex PCR; TCRdb's copy keeps in-frame clones and lacks some. The data show roughly 230,000 clones, roughly 80% seen once. The sample taken for sequencing was peripheral blood. These TCRs come from a woman aged 80 or over with acute or convalescent COVID-19. The conserved cysteine and the conserved F or W are not part of the CDR3 here. The D gene is left open where the match is weak.

v_call: TRBV19
j_call: TRBJ1-4
d_call: -
cdr3_aa: ASSPRGRGGNEKLF

v_call: TRBV12-3/TRBV12-4
j_call: TRBJ2-1
d_call: TRBD2
cdr3_aa: ASSGAGEQF

v_call: TRBV2
j_call: TRBJ1-5
d_call: -
cdr3_aa: ASSEAHRGNQPQH

v_call: TRBV18
j_call: TRBJ2-2
d_call: -
cdr3_aa: ASSPNSPHNTGELF

v_call: TRBV5-1
j_call: TRBJ2-2
d_call: TRBD1
cdr3_aa: ASSLGTGSPGELF

v_call: TRBV28
j_call: TRBJ2-3
d_call: TRBD2
cdr3_aa: ASRPFGRSTDTQY

v_call: TRBV9
j_call: TRBJ2-1
d_call: TRBD2
cdr3_aa: AGTVREGRNEQF

v_call: TRBV5-1
j_call: TRBJ2-5
d_call: TRBD2
cdr3_aa: ASSLALRGGPQETQY

v_call: TRBV24-1
j_call: TRBJ2-3
d_call: TRBD2
cdr3_aa: ATSDLREGLSTDTQY

v_call: TRBV6-1
j_call: TRBJ1-2
d_call: -
cdr3_aa: ASSEDLGSCGYT

v_call: TRBV6-6
j_call: TRBJ1-5
d_call: TRBD1
cdr3_aa: ASRPTGASNQPQH

v_call: TRBV12-5
j_call: TRBJ2-3
d_call: -
cdr3_aa: ASGLGLETDTQY

v_call: TRBV27
j_call: TRBJ1-6
d_call: -
cdr3_aa: ASRFGVYNSPLH

v_call: TRBV7-2
j_call: TRBJ1-2
d_call: -
cdr3_aa: ASSFSRGYGYT

v_call: TRBV15
j_call: TRBJ2-1
d_call: TRBD1
cdr3_aa: ATSRPPGQGPF

v_call: TRBV19
j_call: TRBJ1-1
d_call: -
cdr3_aa: ASSKQGADTEAF

v_call: TRBV11-1
j_call: TRBJ2-7
d_call: TRBD1
cdr3_aa: ASSLTGTVTYEQY

v_call: TRBV19
j_call: TRBJ1-5
d_call: -
cdr3_aa: ASSISLRRLRGNQPQH

v_call: TRBV29-1
j_call: TRBJ2-5
d_call: TRBD2
cdr3_aa: SVEVGLVQYQETQY

v_call: TRBV10-3
j_call: TRBJ1-4
d_call: TRBD1
cdr3_aa: AISLDRGYEKLF

v_call: TRBV5-1
j_call: TRBJ1-2
d_call: -
cdr3_aa: ASSLGVTGEGYT

v_call: TRBV5-1
j_call: TRBJ2-2
d_call: TRBD1
cdr3_aa: ASSLKGATGELF

v_call: TRBV27
j_call: TRBJ1-2
d_call: -
cdr3_aa: ASSFRGAYGYT

v_call: TRBV7-3
j_call: TRBJ2-2
d_call: TRBD2
cdr3_aa: ASSPREAGGTGELF

v_call: TRBV5-1
j_call: TRBJ2-3
d_call: TRBD2
cdr3_aa: ASSWRGEGTDTQY

v_call: TRBV2
j_call: TRBJ1-2
d_call: -
cdr3_aa: ASNRVGYT

v_call: TRBV5-5
j_call: TRBJ1-1
d_call: -
cdr3_aa: ASSKQLTENTEAF

v_call: TRBV5-1
j_call: TRBJ2-2
d_call: -
cdr3_aa: ASSLDSPATGELF

v_call: TRBV5-4
j_call: TRBJ2-3
d_call: -
cdr3_aa: ASSLDGKSTDTQY

v_call: TRBV3-1/TRBV3-2
j_call: TRBJ2-5
d_call: TRBD1
cdr3_aa: ASSQEGGWETQY

v_call: TRBV2
j_call: TRBJ1-2
d_call: TRBD1
cdr3_aa: ASTWDRAGGYT

v_call: TRBV4-2
j_call: TRBJ1-2
d_call: TRBD1
cdr3_aa: ASRGQGYSYT

v_call: TRBV11-2
j_call: TRBJ1-3
d_call: -
cdr3_aa: ASSLSRGSGNTIY

v_call: TRBV5-1
j_call: TRBJ2-2
d_call: TRBD1
cdr3_aa: ASSLAGQVGTGELF

v_call: TRBV4-2
j_call: TRBJ1-2
d_call: TRBD1
cdr3_aa: ASSQGPRQGQGYT

v_call: TRBV7-8
j_call: TRBJ1-2
d_call: TRBD1
cdr3_aa: ASSPTGTANYGYT

v_call: TRBV19
j_call: TRBJ2-7
d_call: -
cdr3_aa: ASSIRAGDTYEQY

v_call: TRBV19
j_call: TRBJ2-1
d_call: -
cdr3_aa: ASSIVGAALYNEQF

v_call: TRBV28
j_call: TRBJ1-4
d_call: TRBD1
cdr3_aa: ASSLDRARDEKLF

v_call: TRBV7-2
j_call: TRBJ2-3
d_call: TRBD1
cdr3_aa: ASSPAGQGGTDTQY

v_call: TRBV5-1
j_call: TRBJ1-1
d_call: -
cdr3_aa: ASSPPGELEAF

v_call: TRBV6-5
j_call: TRBJ2-7
d_call: TRBD1
cdr3_aa: ASSLGQGISYEQY

v_call: TRBV5-1
j_call: TRBJ2-4
d_call: -
cdr3_aa: ASSGVLSGTTEGKNIQY

v_call: TRBV27
j_call: TRBJ1-6
d_call: -
cdr3_aa: ASSLGAQGYSPLH

v_call: TRBV2
j_call: TRBJ1-6
d_call: TRBD1
cdr3_aa: ASRGGQINSPLH

v_call: TRBV7-8
j_call: TRBJ2-7
d_call: -
cdr3_aa: ASSLDWGPTYEQY

v_call: TRBV9
j_call: TRBJ2-7
d_call: TRBD2
cdr3_aa: ASSVVGTSVEQY

v_call: TRBV29-1
j_call: TRBJ2-1
d_call: -
cdr3_aa: SVEARGSYNEQF

v_call: TRBV5-6
j_call: TRBJ1-2
d_call: -
cdr3_aa: ASSLGRGLNGYT

v_call: TRBV9
j_call: TRBJ2-1
d_call: -
cdr3_aa: ASSAPPHQPNRGNEQF

v_call: TRBV5-6
j_call: TRBJ2-3
d_call: TRBD2
cdr3_aa: ASSPGTSDRDTQY

v_call: TRBV6-2/TRBV6-3
j_call: TRBJ2-4
d_call: TRBD1
cdr3_aa: ASSVATGVDIQY

v_call: TRBV3-1/TRBV3-2
j_call: TRBJ2-1
d_call: TRBD2
cdr3_aa: ASSQLAGGNEQF

v_call: TRBV5-1
j_call: TRBJ2-2
d_call: TRBD2
cdr3_aa: ASSFNDPSGGLVWVTGELF

v_call: TRBV3-1/TRBV3-2
j_call: TRBJ1-2
d_call: -
cdr3_aa: ASSQRGSSYT

v_call: TRBV7-9
j_call: TRBJ1-1
d_call: -
cdr3_aa: ASSWEEGTEAF

v_call: TRBV11-1
j_call: TRBJ1-5
d_call: -
cdr3_aa: ASSLETRVDQPQH

v_call: TRBV15
j_call: TRBJ1-3
d_call: -
cdr3_aa: ATSRDPRSSGNTIY